The T cell receptor (beta chain) under discussion was sequenced for a study of blood T cell repertoires in COVID-19 (dated by TCRdb to 2018 to 2021). Study-level background: Samples from collaborators originated in the United States, Italy and Spain and spanned both the acute and convalescent phases of COVID-19. Samples came from the ongoing ImmuneRACE study (first 160 participants) plus 1,254 subjects from 6 global collaborators. HLA class I and class II types, where available, came from metadata supplied by the sample provider rather than from assay-based typing. Sample metadata almost always included a de-identified subject ID, COVID-19 status, age in years and sex. The repertoires were made available in a free public database intended to serve as a resource for research on the immune response to SARS-CoV-2. The prospective study material was composed of cDNA or gDNA derived from T cells, B-cell-depleted T cells, or PBMCs. Subjects who had been exposed to COVID-19, were actively infected with it, or had recovered from it provided the deeply sampled blood TCRbeta repertoires that made up the dataset.

The CDR3 starts with the cysteine, ends with the phenylalanine, and has 16 residues. Only CDR3 DNA is held: 48 bases, read in frame from base 1. CDR1 and CDR2, looked up from the germline V gene, are SGHRS and YFSETQ. Trimming at the junction amounts to 0 bases on V and 6 bases on J, and the germline ends lie 16 bases apart. Each collaborating institution followed its own protocols to collect whole blood in K2EDTA tubes. Collaborator samples were shipped for TCRbeta analysis as frozen whole blood, isolated PBMCs, or DNA extracted from either sample type. A remark on this clone: It lacks a known antigen. The input lacks base qualities; no much larger clone sits a single base away.

The immunoSEQ Assay, a bias-controlled multiplex PCR, was used to amplify TCRbeta CDR3 regions from genomic DNA. From the authors' description of their analysis: The number of nucleated cells in each sample was estimated from the amplification of reference gene primers within the assay. To quantify the absolute abundance of each unique TCRbeta CDR3 rearrangement, sequence reads were collapsed and filtered. For each sample, productive Simpson clonality was calculated by taking the square root of Simpson's diversity index across productive rearrangements. The table comes from immuneACCESS by way of TCRdb, which keeps in-frame sequences with V and J called. Part of the clones is missing from these tables; in studies checked, under half for an unresolved V gene and the rest for unknown reasons. The V and J calls and clone size are taken from that table; D and trimming were inferred from the DNA. The sample has 150,000 to 200,000 clones on record, over 75% of them singletons. Of the sample, around 9.9% falls within the top ten clones.

Study-wide findings and limitations: Clinical and demographic metadata were provided uncurated, with the amount varying by source and participant.

The source is a human donor with active or convalescent COVID-19. The donor label of this sample is uncertain. Recombination joined TRBV5-1 with TRBJ2-4; TRBD1 is perhaps the D gene, given 7 matching bases. The material sequenced was peripheral blood. The CDR3 reads CASSLGRQGGVNIQYF. The nucleotide sequence reads as follows: TGCGCCAGCAGCTTGGGGCGACAGGGAGGAGTAAACATTCAGTACTTC.